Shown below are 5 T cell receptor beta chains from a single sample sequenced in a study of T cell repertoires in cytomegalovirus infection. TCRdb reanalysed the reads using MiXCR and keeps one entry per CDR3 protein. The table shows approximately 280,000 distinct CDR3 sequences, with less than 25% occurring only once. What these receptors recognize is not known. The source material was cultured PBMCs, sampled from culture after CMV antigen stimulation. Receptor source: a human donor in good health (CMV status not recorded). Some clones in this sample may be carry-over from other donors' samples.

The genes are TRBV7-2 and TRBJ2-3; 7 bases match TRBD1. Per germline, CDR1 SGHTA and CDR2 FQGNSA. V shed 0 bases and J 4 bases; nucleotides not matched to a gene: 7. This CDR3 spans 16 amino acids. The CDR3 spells CASSLATGMIPDTQYF. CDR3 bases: TGTGCCAGCAGCTTAGCGACAGGGATGATCCCAGATACGCAGTATTTT.

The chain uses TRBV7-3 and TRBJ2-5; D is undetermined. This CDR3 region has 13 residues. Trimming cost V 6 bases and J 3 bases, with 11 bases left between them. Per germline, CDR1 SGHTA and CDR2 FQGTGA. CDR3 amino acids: CASSPYREETQYF. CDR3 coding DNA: TGTGCCAGCAGTCCGTACAGAGAAGAGACCCAGTACTTC.

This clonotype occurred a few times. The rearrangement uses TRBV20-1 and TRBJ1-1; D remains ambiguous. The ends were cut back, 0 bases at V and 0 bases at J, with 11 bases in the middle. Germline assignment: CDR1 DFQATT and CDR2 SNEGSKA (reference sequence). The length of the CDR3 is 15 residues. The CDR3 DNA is TGCAGTGCTAGAGATCTTAAGGCAATGAACACTGAAGCTTTCTTT. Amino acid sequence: CSARDLKAMNTEAFF.

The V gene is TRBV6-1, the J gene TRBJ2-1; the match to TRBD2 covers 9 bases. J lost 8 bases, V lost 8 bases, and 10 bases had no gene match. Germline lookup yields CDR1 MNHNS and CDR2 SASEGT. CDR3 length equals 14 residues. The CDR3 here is CASGWVAGDDEQFF. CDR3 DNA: TGTGCCAGCGGCTGGGTAGCGGGAGATGATGAGCAGTTCTTC.

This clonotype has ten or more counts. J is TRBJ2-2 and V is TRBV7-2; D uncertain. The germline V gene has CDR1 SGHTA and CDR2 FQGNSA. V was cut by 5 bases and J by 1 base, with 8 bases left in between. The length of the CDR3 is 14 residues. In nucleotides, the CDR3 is TGTGCCAGCAGCCAAAACAGGAACACCGGGGAGCTGTTTTTT. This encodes CASSQNRNTGELFF.